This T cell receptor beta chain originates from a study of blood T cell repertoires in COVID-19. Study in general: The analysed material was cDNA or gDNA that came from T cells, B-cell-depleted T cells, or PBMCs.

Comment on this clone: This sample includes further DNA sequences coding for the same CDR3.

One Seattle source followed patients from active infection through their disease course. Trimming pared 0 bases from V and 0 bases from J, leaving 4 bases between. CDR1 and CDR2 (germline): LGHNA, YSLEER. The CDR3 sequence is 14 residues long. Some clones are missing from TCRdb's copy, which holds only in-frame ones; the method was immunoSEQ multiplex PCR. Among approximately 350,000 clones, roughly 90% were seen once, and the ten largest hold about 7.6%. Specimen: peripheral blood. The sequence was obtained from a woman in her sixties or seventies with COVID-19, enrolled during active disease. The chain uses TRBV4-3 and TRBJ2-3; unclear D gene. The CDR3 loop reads CASSQDPSTDTQYF. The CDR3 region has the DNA TGCGCCAGCAGCCAAGACCCTAGCACAGATACGCAGTATTTT.